This TCR beta chain was sequenced for a study of a mutant IDH1 vaccine in newly diagnosed glioma. In the study overall: Onset of vaccination occurred 4-6 weeks following radiotherapy alone, or with temozolomide cycles.

Trimming cost V 4 bases and J 1 base; bases outside gene matches: 6. Looked up from germline, CDR1 is KGHSH and CDR2 is LQKENI. This CDR3 comprises 15 residues. Assay: immunoSEQ multiplex PCR; the TCRdb copy retains only in-frame clones and omits some. The sample records 50,000 to 60,000 clones, around nine tenths being singletons. Time point indicated: week 11, during vaccination. A single vaccine dose contained 300 ug of mutant IDH1 20-mer peptide, and topical imiquimod was used with it. About this clone: As yet, its antigen is unknown.

The source was PBMCs, collected from a glioma patient whose treatment included an IDH1 peptide vaccine. This clonotype originated in a man aged 45-60 years with glioma. The chain carries TRBV18 and TRBJ1-1, with 7 nucleotides matching TRBD1. In nucleotides, the CDR3 is TGTGCCAGCTCACTATGGGGACAGAAGAACACTGAAGCTTTCTTT. Translation: CASSLWGQKNTEAFF. The complete variable domain, with remaining parts taken from reference TRBV18 and TRBJ1-1, reads NAGVMQNPRHLVRRRGQEARLRCSPMKGHSHVYWYRQLPEEGLKFMVYLQKENIIDESGMPKERFSAEFPKEGPSILRIQQVVRGDSAAYFCASSLWGQKNTEAFFGQGTRLTVV.